This T cell receptor (beta chain) was recovered during a study of T cell changes during pregnancy in multiple sclerosis. The table came from immunoSEQ multiplex PCR; TCRdb's copy has only in-frame clones and leaves some out. The sample lists 50,000 to 65,000 clones, about nine tenths occurring once. With 4 bases removed from V and 2 bases from J, the gap between germline ends came to 20 bases. The CDR3 is made up of 17 amino acids. Germline lookup yields CDR1 SGHDT and CDR2 YYEEEE. The material sequenced was peripheral blood, taken in the third trimester of pregnancy. V is TRBV5-6 and J is TRBJ2-3, with a weak D call TRBD2 (6 bases). This clonotype was obtained from a female donor in good health, enrolled as a control in a pregnancy study. The CDR3 DNA reads TGTGCCAGCAGCAGGAGGGGTCTTCGCATAGTCACAGATACGCAGTATTTT. Its translation: CASSRRGLRIVTDTQYF.